A single sample gave rise to the 10 T cell receptor beta chains below, sequenced in a study of blood T cell repertoires in COVID-19. The protocol was immunoSEQ multiplex PCR, while the TCRdb copy is restricted to in-frame clones and leaves out a portion. This sample has over 130,000 clones, with over 80% found just once. Sequencing used peripheral blood. The receptors originated from a man younger than 40 with COVID-19, enrolled during active disease.

In DNA, the CDR3 is TGTGCCACCCGTAGGCCCAACGGGGAGGAGCAGTACTTC. This encodes CATRRPNGEEQYF. J is TRBJ2-7 and V is TRBV28; TRBD2 is a possible D gene (5 bases). The V gene's germline CDR1 is MDHEN and CDR2 SYDVKM. Trimming shortened V by 10 bases and J by 7 bases, and 20 bases separated the two germline ends. This CDR3 comprises 13 residues.

J is TRBJ2-2 and V is TRBV27; D is possibly TRBD2 (6 bases). This CDR3 is 17 amino acids long. Trimming took 3 bases from V and 6 from J, leaving 20 bases between them. Germline V gives CDR1 MNHEY, CDR2 SMNVEV (reference sequence). Written as DNA, the CDR3 is TGTGCCAGCAGTTTTCGGGCAGCGGTCGGGGGTTCCGGGGAGCTGTTTTTT. Translating it yields CASSFRAAVGGSGELFF.

The chain employs TRBV6-5 and TRBJ2-7, with a tentative D call TRBD1 (6 bases). Germline V gene lookup returns CDR1 MNHEY and CDR2 SVGAGI. This CDR3 comprises 15 residues. V shed 7 bases and J shed 0 bases, with 16 bases lying between them. CDR3 DNA sequence: TGTGCCAGCAATGTGGGGACGGACAGCTCCTACGAGCAGTACTTC. Translation: CASNVGTDSSYEQYF.

V usage is TRBV11-1 and J usage is TRBJ2-1, with 9 bases aligning to TRBD2. Trimming at V came to 5 bases and at J to 7 bases, leaving 12 bases not matched to a gene. CDR3 length: 16 amino acids. Looked up from germline, CDR1 is SGHAT and CDR2 is FQDESV (reference sequence). The CDR3 region is CASSPRGLAGWNEQFF. DNA for the CDR3: TGTGCCAGCAGCCCCCGAGGGCTAGCGGGGTGGAATGAGCAGTTCTTC.

V is TRBV2 and J is TRBJ1-2, with 9 bases that match TRBD1. After removal of 4 bases from V and 8 bases from J, the junction contained 8 bases not matched to a gene. Germline V gene lookup returns CDR1 SNHLY and CDR2 FYNNEI. The CDR3 is 14 amino acids. CDR3 bases: TGTGCCAGCAGTGGGGACAGGGAGAGTGGGGGCTACACCTTC. It is translated as CASSGDRESGGYTF.

The V gene is TRBV10-3, the J gene TRBJ1-1; 9 bases are shared with TRBD1. This CDR3 region has 14 residues. Germline-derived CDR1 and CDR2 are ENHRY and SYGVKD. Trimming removed 3 bases from V and 3 bases from J; junction bases left unmatched: 2. The CDR3 here is CAISERQGDTEAFF. CDR3 bases: TGTGCCATCAGTGAACGACAGGGGGACACTGAAGCTTTCTTT.

The chain joins TRBV10-3 to TRBJ2-1; 9 bases line up with TRBD2. The germline V gene has CDR1 ENHRY and CDR2 SYGVKD. The trim removed 10 bases at V and 6 bases at J, leaving 13 bases unmatched. The CDR3 spans 15 residues. The CDR3: CASLGREGRSNEQFF. CDR3 nucleotides: TGTGCCAGCCTCGGGCGGGAGGGCCGTTCCAATGAGCAGTTCTTC.

The chain joins TRBV4-1 to TRBJ1-5, with TRBD1 matching over 7 bases. CDR1 is MGHRA and CDR2 is YSYEKL in the germline V gene. This CDR3 has 15 residues. V gave up 1 base and J gave up 6 bases; unmatched junction bases: 6. CDR3 region: CASSQGEGASQPQHF. Here the CDR3 DNA reads TGCGCCAGCAGCCAAGGCGAGGGGGCATCTCAGCCCCAGCATTTT.

The chain recombines TRBV28 with TRBJ2-3, with TRBD2 matching 8 bases. This CDR3 is 14 amino acids long. Germline V gene data show CDR1 as MDHEN and CDR2 as SYDVKM. V dropped 8 bases and J dropped 4; count of bases not matched to a gene: 8. CDR3 DNA sequence: TGTGCCAGCCGGACGGGGGGGCCTGCAGATACGCAGTATTTT. Its translation is CASRTGGPADTQYF.

The genes are TRBV12-3 or TRBV12-4 and TRBJ2-2; D is possibly TRBD2 (6 bases). Trimming shortened V by 5 bases and J by 8 bases, and 12 bases separated the two germline ends. The CDR3 length is 13 residues. This CDR3 is CASSRLVLGELFF. CDR3 in DNA: TGTGCCAGCAGTCGACTAGTGTTAGGGGAGCTGTTTTTT.